This entry lists 17 T cell receptor beta chains sequenced from one sample in a study of cytomegalovirus exposure and HLA in healthy donors. PCR employed 60 Vbeta and 13 Jbeta primers. Using immunoSEQ multiplex PCR, the repertoire was profiled, and TCRdb retains in-frame clones only, with some absent. The repertoire has 100,000 to 120,000 clones, roughly 12% of them found once; the top ten carry around 16%. Sequences were obtained from PBMCs. Receptor source: a man aged 35-49 years in good health and CMV-seropositive.

The chain uses TRBV28 and TRBJ2-7, with TRBD1 as a possible D gene (6 bases). Looked up from germline, CDR1 is MDHEN and CDR2 is SYDVKM. The ends were cut back, 2 bases at V and 2 bases at J, with 16 bases in the middle. This CDR3 spans 16 amino acids. The CDR3 loop is CASSLGGGLSTYEQYF. CDR3 in DNA: TGTGCCAGCAGTTTAGGGGGCGGCCTTTCAACCTACGAGCAGTACTTC.

A few counts support this clone. J is TRBJ2-3 and V is TRBV19; no firm D call. Germline loops: CDR1 LNHDA, CDR2 SQIVND (reference sequence). The CDR3 contains 15 residues. V was shortened by 2 bases and J by 0 bases, with 9 bases between the two germline ends. CDR3 DNA: TGTGCCAGTAGTATATCAGTCCCTAGCACAGATACGCAGTATTTT. Protein sequence: CASSISVPSTDTQYF.

This chain connects TRBV6-6 to TRBJ2-7, with 8 bases fitting TRBD2. Losses at the gene ends were 0 bases for V and 3 bases for J; bases not matched to a gene: 4. Germline assignment: CDR1 MNHNY and CDR2 SVGAGI (reference sequence). The CDR3 length is 15 residues. The CDR3 loop is CASSYSFTSGYEQYF. In DNA form, the CDR3 reads TGTGCCAGCAGTTACTCGTTTACTAGCGGCTACGAGCAGTACTTC.

With respect to this clone: One end of the junction fails to match germline, which may point to a read error. This chain joins TRBV7-9 and TRBJ1-1; the D gene is possibly TRBD1 (5 bases). The CDR3 runs 16 residues. Germline V gives CDR1 SEHNR, CDR2 FQNEAQ (reference sequence). The CDR3 coding sequence is TGTGCCAGCAGCTCCCCAAGCGGGGCGCGGAACACTGGAGCTTTCTTT. Translated, it gives CASSSPSGARNTGAFF.

This chain uses TRBV9 with TRBJ2-5; TRBD2 agrees at 15 bases. With 5 bases clipped from V and 2 bases from J, the junction kept 10 bases outside the gene matches. This CDR3 has 18 amino acids. The germline CDR1 and CDR2 sequences are SGDLS and YYNGEE. CDR3 region: CASSSRTSGRAGQETQYF. DNA of the CDR3: TGTGCCAGCAGTTCCCGGACTAGCGGGAGGGCCGGGCAAGAGACCCAGTACTTC.

The rearrangement links TRBV5-1 to TRBJ2-2; possible D gene TRBD1, 5 bases. Germline V CDR1 and CDR2: SGHRS, YFSETQ. V was clipped by 1 base and J by 7 bases, with 14 bases between them. The CDR3 runs 15 residues. CDR3 protein: CASSLKKGKVGELFF. The CDR3 region has the DNA TGCGCCAGCAGCTTGAAAAAGGGGAAAGTCGGGGAGCTGTTTTTT.

This clone occurred a few times. The rearrangement links TRBV27 to TRBJ2-2; 10 bases map to TRBD1. The CDR3 runs to 14 residues. V lost 6 bases and J lost 2; bases outside the gene matches: 0. Germline assignment: CDR1 MNHEY and CDR2 SMNVEV (reference sequence). As DNA, the CDR3 is TGTGCCAGCAGGACAGGGGGCAACACCGGGGAGCTGTTTTTT. Amino acids: CASRTGGNTGELFF.

The V and J genes are TRBV6-1 and TRBJ2-3, with D possibly TRBD1 on 6 matching bases. This CDR3 is built from 16 residues. Germline-derived CDR1 and CDR2 are MNHNS and SASEGT. V was pared by 0 bases and J by 5 bases, with 15 bases between. CDR3: CASSEASAPGEDTQYF. The DNA of the CDR3 is TGTGCCAGCAGTGAAGCATCAGCGCCAGGGGAAGATACGCAGTATTTT.

J is TRBJ2-3 and V is TRBV7-7; D unclear. Deletions cut 1 base from V and 6 bases from J, with 11 bases between. CDR1 is SSHAT, CDR2 FNYEAQ, per germline (reference sequence). The CDR3 has 14 residues. The CDR3 sequence: CASSLGLMSDTQYF. The CDR3 coding sequence is TGTGCCAGCAGCTTAGGACTGATGAGCGATACGCAGTATTTT.

This clone was detected only a few times. The gene calls are TRBV7-6 and TRBJ2-3; 7 nucleotides align to TRBD2. The ends lost 2 bases at V and 2 bases at J; junction bases unmatched: 13. Germline V lookup: CDR1 SGHVS, CDR2 FNYEAQ. The CDR3 has 18 residues. In DNA, the CDR3 is TGTGCCAGCAGCTTACAACCCCCCAGCGGGACCTTCACAGATACGCAGTATTTT. As protein: CASSLQPPSGTFTDTQYF.

This clone was counted between two and nine times. The rearrangement joins TRBV11-3 to TRBJ2-7; 12 positions match TRBD2. Germline V lookup: CDR1 SGHNT, CDR2 YENEEA. This CDR3 has 15 residues. The V segment lost 5 bases and the J segment 2 bases; nucleotides outside the gene matches: 4. The CDR3 spells CASSRSSGRAYEQYF. The DNA for the CDR3 is TGTGCCAGCAGCCGCTCTAGCGGGAGGGCCTACGAGCAGTACTTC.

This clone was seen a handful of times. The chain links TRBV5-6 to TRBJ1-5; D call uncertain. Germline loops: CDR1 SGHDT, CDR2 YYEEEE. Trimming removed 3 bases at V and 5 bases at J, with 18 bases between. The CDR3 is made up of 16 amino acids. The CDR3 nucleotides read TGTGCCAGCAGCTCCTACAGATCGTACTTCGATCAGCCCCAGCATTTT. This translates into CASSSYRSYFDQPQHF. Drawing the rest from reference TRBV5-6 and TRBJ1-5, the complete variable domain is DAGVTQSPTHLIKTRGQQVTLRCSPKSGHDTVSWYQQALGQGPQFIFQYYEEEERQRGNFPDRFSGHQFPNYSSELNVNALLLGDSALYLCASSSYRSYFDQPQHFGDGTRLSIL.

This clone was observed a handful of times. The chain is built from TRBV20-1 and TRBJ1-1; D remains ambiguous. CDR3 length equals 10 residues. V dropped 4 bases and J dropped 11 bases, with 11 bases sitting between them. The germline CDR1 and CDR2 sequences are DFQATT and SNEGSKA (reference sequence). Written as DNA, the CDR3 is TGCAGTGCTAATGCTCCGGTTGCTTTCTTT. Protein product: CSANAPVAFF.

This clone was seen a handful of times. The rearrangement uses TRBV5-3 and TRBJ1-5; perhaps TRBD1 as D (5 bases). TRBV5-3 is marked as an open reading frame, function uncertain. This CDR3 is built from 14 residues. The V and J ends lost 0 bases and 3 bases respectively, with 7 bases between them. The CDR3 is CARSLEQDNQPQHF. Here the CDR3 DNA reads TGTGCCAGAAGCTTGGAACAGGACAATCAGCCCCAGCATTTT.

V usage is TRBV29-1 and J usage is TRBJ2-2; TRBD2 matches 11 bases. Germline V lookup: CDR1 SQVTM, CDR2 ANQGSEA. There are 16 residues in the CDR3. Losses at the gene ends were 4 bases for V and 4 bases for J; bases not matched to a gene: 8. The CDR3 loop is CSVGLAGGATTGELFF. The CDR3 coding sequence is TGCAGCGTTGGGCTAGCGGGAGGTGCGACCACCGGGGAGCTGTTTTTT.

V gene TRBV29-1 combines with J gene TRBJ2-5, with a possible D match to TRBD2 (5 bases). The CDR3 spans 12 residues. V gave up 6 bases and J gave up 5 bases, with 13 bases separating them. The germline gives CDR1 SQVTM, CDR2 ANQGSEA. The CDR3 region is CSVQAEAETQYF. For the CDR3, the DNA is TGCAGCGTCCAAGCGGAGGCGGAGACCCAGTACTTC. Based on the CDR3 plus reference TRBV29-1 and TRBJ2-5, the full variable domain is SAVISQKPSRDICQRGTSLTIQCQVDSQVTMMFWYRQQPGQSLTLIATANQGSEATYESGFVIDKFPISRPNLTFSTLTVSNMSPEDSSIYLCSVQAEAETQYFGPGTRLLVL.

This clone was observed a handful of times. V is TRBV6-6 and J is TRBJ2-5; 15 bases line up with TRBD2. The CDR3 has 16 amino acids. Germline trimming cut 4 bases from V and 5 bases from J; bases unmatched to any gene: 5. In germline, CDR1 is MNHNY, CDR2 SVGAGI (reference sequence). CDR3 in amino acids: CASSWGLAGGSETQYF. The DNA for the CDR3 is TGTGCCAGCAGTTGGGGACTAGCGGGAGGAAGCGAGACCCAGTACTTC.